Below, 32 T cell receptor beta chains from the same sample are listed, as sequenced in a study of blood T cell repertoires in COVID-19 (dated by TCRdb to about 2020). Library prep was done by the immunoSEQ multiplex PCR assay. What TCRdb holds here is the immuneACCESS table cut down to in-frame rearrangements. Part of the clones is not present; checked against another copy, under half of the missing clones reflect an unresolved V gene, and the others are unexplained. This sample has about 300,000 clones in its table, and roughly 90% of those were observed once. Together, the top ten hold 2.9% of the sample. The sequencing sample was made of PBMCs or T cells enriched from blood (not recorded which). The origin of the receptors is a woman in her forties or fifties who had been exposed to COVID-19.

This clone was detected once. J is TRBJ2-5 and V is TRBV4-2, with TRBD2 matching over 10 bases. The CDR3 loop spans 15 amino acids. The germline CDR1 and CDR2 sequences are LGHNA and YNFKEQ. Trimming at V came to 4 bases and at J to 2 bases, leaving 4 bases not matched to a gene. This chain's CDR3 is CASSLTSGVQETQYF. DNA of the CDR3: TGTGCCAGCAGCCTAACTAGCGGGGTTCAAGAGACCCAGTACTTC.

This clone is a singleton in its sample. This chain joins TRBV3-1 (or the pseudogene TRBV3-2) and TRBJ1-5; TRBD1 is a possible D gene (5 bases). V lost 0 bases and J lost 3, with 9 bases in between. CDR1 is LGHDT and CDR2 is YNNKEL in the germline V gene (reference sequence). This CDR3 is 15 amino acids long. CDR3 DNA: TGTGCCAGCAGCCAAGATCCAGGGAACAATCAGCCCCAGCATTTT. Residues: CASSQDPGNNQPQHF.

This chain connects TRBV5-1 to TRBJ1-3, with 7 nucleotides matching TRBD1. This CDR3 region has 19 residues. V shed 0 bases and J 1 base; nucleotides not matched to a gene: 13. CDR1 is SGHRS, CDR2 YFSETQ, per germline. CDR3 protein: CASSLVRTGQKKSGNTIYF. DNA for the CDR3: TGCGCCAGCAGCTTGGTTAGGACGGGACAGAAAAAATCTGGAAACACCATATATTTT.

The V gene is TRBV7-2, the J gene TRBJ2-3, with TRBD1 as a possible D gene (6 bases). The CDR3 consists of 15 residues. The V end lost 5 bases, the J end lost 1 base, and 13 bases lay between the germline ends. Germline V gene data show CDR1 as SGHTA and CDR2 as FQGNSA. In DNA form, the CDR3 reads TGTGCCAGCAGCGAGGGGGTCACCGGCACAGATACGCAGTATTTT. Encoded protein: CASSEGVTGTDTQYF. Together with reference TRBV7-2 and TRBJ2-3, the CDR3 gives the full variable domain: GAGVSQSPSNKVTEKGKDVELRCDPISGHTALYWYRQSLGQGLEFLIYFQGNSAPDKSGLPSDRFSAERTGGSVSTLTIQRTQQEDSAVYLCASSEGVTGTDTQYFGPGTRLTVL.

This clone turned up a few times. The chain has TRBV30 and TRBJ2-7; the match to TRBD1 covers 10 bases. This CDR3 region has 13 residues. The V gene end was trimmed by 4 bases and the J gene end by 5 bases; junction bases not matched to a gene: 5. Per germline, CDR1 GTSNPN and CDR2 SVGIG (reference sequence). The CDR3 nucleotides read TGTGCCTGGACCAATGGACAGGGGGACGAGCAGTACTTC. This encodes CAWTNGQGDEQYF.

This clone was detected only once. The chain joins TRBV6-5 to TRBJ2-7, with D perhaps matching TRBD2 (5 bases). The germline V and J ends were trimmed by 2 bases and 4 bases, with 15 bases remaining between them. The CDR3 covers 15 residues. Germline assignment: CDR1 MNHEY and CDR2 SVGAGI. As DNA, the CDR3 is TGTGCCAGCAGTTACGCAAGCCACGGGGTTTACGAGCAGTACTTC. Translation gives CASSYASHGVYEQYF.

This chain connects TRBV11-2 to TRBJ2-3, with 15 positions matching TRBD2. V shed 3 bases and J 6 bases; nucleotides not matched to a gene: 7. In germline, CDR1 is SGHAT, CDR2 FQNNGV. The CDR3 is 17 amino acids. CDR3 sequence (DNA): TGTGCCAGCAGCTTCGGACTAGCGGGGGGGCCGAGGGATACGCAGTATTTT. Translated: CASSFGLAGGPRDTQYF.

CDR3 DNA sequence: TGTGCCACCAGCAGAGAGGGGACAGGCAAGGAAAAACTGTTTTTT. This gives the protein CATSREGTGKEKLFF. The chain is built from TRBV15 and TRBJ1-4; TRBD1 matches at 8 bases. The CDR3 extends over 15 amino acids. Germline lookup yields CDR1 LNHNV and CDR2 YYDKDF (reference sequence). Trimming took 0 bases from V and 8 from J; bases not matched to a gene: 5. The full variable domain, rest sourced from reference TRBV15 and TRBJ1-4, is DAMVIQNPRYQVTQFGKPVTLSCSQTLNHNVMYWYQQKSSQAPKLLFHYYDKDFNNEADTPDNFQSRRPNTSFCFLDIRSPGLGDTAMYLCATSREGTGKEKLFFGSGTQLSVL.

V gene TRBV27 combines with J gene TRBJ2-1; 7 bases agree with TRBD1. This CDR3 spans 13 amino acids. The germline V gene encodes CDR1 MNHEY and CDR2 SMNVEV (reference sequence). The J segment lost 8 bases and the V segment lost 6 bases, leaving 7 bases of the junction unmatched. The CDR3 protein is CASSEGGLYEQFF. The CDR3 DNA reads TGTGCCAGCAGCGAAGGGGGCCTATATGAGCAGTTCTTC.

The V gene is TRBV7-2, the J gene TRBJ1-6, with D unclear. The ends were cut back, 3 bases at V and 3 bases at J, with 6 bases in the middle. The V gene's germline CDR1 is SGHTA and CDR2 FQGNSA. CDR3 length: 14 amino acids. CDR3: CASSFDNYNSPLHF. In DNA form, the CDR3 reads TGTGCCAGCAGCTTCGACAACTATAATTCACCCCTCCACTTT.

The chain combines TRBV4-1 with TRBJ1-5; 8 nucleotides match TRBD1. Germline V CDR1 and CDR2: MGHRA, YSYEKL. The CDR3 runs to 15 residues. J gave up 2 bases and V 1 base, and 1 base lay outside the gene matches. The DNA for the CDR3 is TGCGCCAGCAGCCAAGTGACAGGGGGCAATCAGCCCCAGCATTTT. It is translated as CASSQVTGGNQPQHF.

This clone was detected only once. This sequence joins TRBV30 and TRBJ2-1; maybe TRBD1 (6 bases). The germline V and J ends were trimmed by 2 bases and 0 bases, with 20 bases remaining between them. The CDR3 has 18 amino acids. Germline V gene lookup returns CDR1 GTSNPN and CDR2 SVGIG (reference sequence). The CDR3 DNA follows: TGTGCCTGGAGTCCCGAGGACAGACAGGAGAGCTCCTACAATGAGCAGTTCTTC. Amino acid sequence: CAWSPEDRQESSYNEQFF.

The CDR3 sequence: CASSLESLWLEQFF. CDR3 nucleotides: TGTGCCAGCAGCTTAGAGTCGTTATGGCTCGAGCAGTTCTTC. V and J are TRBV11-2 and TRBJ2-1; unclear D gene. CDR3 size: 14 residues. CDR1 and CDR2 (germline): SGHAT, FQNNGV. With 0 bases removed from V and 10 bases from J, the gap between germline ends came to 13 bases.

This chain uses TRBV10-3 with TRBJ2-3, with D possibly matching TRBD2 (5 bases). Germline lookup yields CDR1 ENHRY and CDR2 SYGVKD. This CDR3 contains 15 residues. The V end lost 4 bases, the J end lost 2 bases, and 13 bases lay between the germline ends. DNA for the CDR3: TGTGCCATCAGTGCTACCGGGAACCCCACAGATACGCAGTATTTT. This sequence encodes CAISATGNPTDTQYF.

The chain links TRBV6-5 to TRBJ2-7, with D possibly matching TRBD1 (5 bases). Germline CDR1 MNHEY, CDR2 SVGAGI. Between the trimmed V and J ends, which lost 0 bases and 2 bases, there was a span of 14 bases. CDR3 length: 16 amino acids. CDR3 DNA sequence: TGTGCCAGCAGTTACTCGTTAGATAAGGGGACCTACGAGCAGTACTTC. Amino acids: CASSYSLDKGTYEQYF.

The chain carries TRBV5-1 and TRBJ1-2; D gene uncertain. The CDR3 spans 13 residues. V lost 4 bases to trimming and J lost 5 bases, with 12 bases between them. Germline V lookup: CDR1 SGHRS, CDR2 YFSETQ. The CDR3: CASSPLEAYGYTF. The CDR3 bases are TGCGCCAGCAGCCCGCTCGAAGCTTATGGCTACACCTTC.

The J gene is TRBJ2-7, the V gene TRBV15; 7 bases align to TRBD2. V shed 1 base and J 0 bases; nucleotides not matched to a gene: 3. The V gene's germline CDR1 is LNHNV and CDR2 YYDKDF (reference sequence). The CDR3 sequence is 15 residues long. This CDR3 reads CATSRAGGNSYEQYF. CDR3 sequence (DNA): TGTGCCACCAGCAGAGCGGGGGGTAACTCCTACGAGCAGTACTTC.

This clone was observed a few times. V is TRBV2 and J is TRBJ1-2; 7 positions agree with TRBD1. The CDR3 contains 15 residues. Germline V gives CDR1 SNHLY, CDR2 FYNNEI. With V trimmed by 7 bases and J by 8 bases, 16 bases remained unmatched. The CDR3 region has the DNA TGTGCCAGCACTCAGAGCCGGGACAGACCGCAGGGCTACACCTTC. It yields the protein CASTQSRDRPQGYTF.

The V call is TRBV3-1 (or the pseudogene TRBV3-2), the J call TRBJ1-1, with 10 bases lining up with TRBD1. Germline assignment: CDR1 LGHDT and CDR2 YNNKEL (reference sequence). This CDR3 spans 16 amino acids. The ends lost 3 bases at V and 1 base at J; junction bases unmatched: 5. CDR3 DNA: TGTGCCAGCAGCCACCCGGGACAGGGGAAGAACACTGAAGCTTTCTTT. Translated: CASSHPGQGKNTEAFF.

The chain employs TRBV10-2 and TRBJ1-5; no definite D call. CDR3 length: 15 amino acids. CDR1 is WSHSY and CDR2 is SAAADI in the germline V gene. The germline V and J ends were trimmed by 3 bases and 2 bases, with 11 bases remaining between them. The CDR3 is CASSELWSGNQPQHF. The CDR3 DNA follows: TGCGCCAGCAGTGAATTGTGGAGTGGCAATCAGCCCCAGCATTTT.

The chain joins TRBV19 to TRBJ2-2; a possible D gene is TRBD2 (6 bases). Germline V gene sequence: CDR1 LNHDA, CDR2 SQIVND (reference sequence). CDR3 size: 15 residues. Trimming shortened V by 4 bases and J by 7 bases, and 16 bases separated the two germline ends. As DNA, the CDR3 is TGTGCCAGTAGTAGAGACGGGACTCCTGTCGGGGAGCTGTTTTTT. It codes for CASSRDGTPVGELFF.

This clone was seen only a few times. The chain employs TRBV18 and TRBJ1-4, with 7 bases lining up with TRBD1. V shed 3 bases and J 8 bases; nucleotides not matched to a gene: 12. Germline-derived CDR1 and CDR2 are KGHSH and LQKENI. The CDR3 sequence is 16 residues long. The CDR3 reads CASSPTPEGAEEKLFF. The CDR3 DNA reads as TGTGCCAGCTCACCTACCCCGGAGGGGGCAGAGGAAAAACTGTTTTTT.

The chain carries TRBV5-4 and TRBJ2-1; the match to TRBD2 covers 8 bases. Germline V CDR1 and CDR2: SGHNT, YYREEE (reference sequence). The CDR3 extends over 15 amino acids. With V trimmed by 0 bases and J by 6 bases, 5 bases remained unmatched. CDR3 nucleotide sequence: TGTGCCAGCAGCTTGGAGGGGACTAGAGGCAATGAGCAGTTCTTC. Protein: CASSLEGTRGNEQFF.

This clone was counted a few times. In nucleotides, the CDR3 is TGTGCCAGTAGTGCGGGACAGGCCATCTCTGGGGCCAACGTCCTGACTTTC. It is translated as CASSAGQAISGANVLTF. The V and J genes are TRBV19 and TRBJ2-6, with TRBD1 matching over 8 bases. The J segment lost 0 bases and the V segment lost 5 bases, leaving 6 bases of the junction unmatched. CDR3 length equals 17 residues. The germline CDR1 and CDR2 sequences are LNHDA and SQIVND (reference sequence). The whole variable domain, remainder taken from reference TRBV19 and TRBJ2-6, is DGGITQSPKYLFRKEGQNVTLSCEQNLNHDAMYWYRQDPGQGLRLIYYSQIVNDFQKGDIAEGYSVSREKKESFPLTVTSAQKNPTAFYLCASSAGQAISGANVLTFGAGSRLTVL.

The rearrangement uses TRBV5-4 and TRBJ2-1; 8 bases agree with TRBD2. The CDR3 has 13 amino acids. CDR1 is SGHNT, CDR2 YYREEE, per germline (reference sequence). V gave up 7 bases and J gave up 5 bases; unmatched junction bases: 5. This chain's CDR3 is CASSGAGDNEQFF. The CDR3 DNA follows: TGTGCCAGCTCTGGAGCGGGGGACAATGAGCAGTTCTTC.

This sequence joins TRBV7-2 and TRBJ2-7; 10 bases map to TRBD2. Germline values: CDR1 SGHTA, CDR2 FQGNSA. The CDR3 totals 17 residues. After removal of 1 base from V and 1 base from J, the junction contained 7 bases not matched to a gene. CDR3 protein: CASSLVAGGFLSYEQYF. For the CDR3, the DNA is TGTGCCAGCAGCTTAGTAGCGGGGGGATTTCTTTCCTACGAGCAGTACTTC.

The chain joins TRBV3-1 (or the pseudogene TRBV3-2) to TRBJ2-7; 9 bases fit TRBD2. Germline assignment: CDR1 LGHDT and CDR2 YNNKEL (reference sequence). The length of the CDR3 is 16 residues. Trimming took 3 bases from V and 4 from J; bases not matched to a gene: 10. The CDR3 nucleotides are TGTGCCAGCAGCCACCCCTACGGGACTAGCATATACGAGCAGTACTTC. Translated, it gives CASSHPYGTSIYEQYF.

This clone has a handful of counts. The genes are TRBV4-1 and TRBJ1-1; tentative D call: TRBD1 (5 bases). V lost 0 bases to trimming and J lost 7 bases, with 15 bases between them. The germline V gene has CDR1 MGHRA and CDR2 YSYEKL. This CDR3 is 15 amino acids long. This CDR3 reads CASSQEGLPTGEAFF. The DNA of the CDR3 is TGCGCCAGCAGCCAAGAAGGTTTGCCCACAGGTGAAGCTTTCTTT.

The table lists this clone with a few counts. This rearrangement joins TRBV19 to TRBJ1-1; 8 nucleotides match TRBD1. The CDR3 runs 13 residues. J gave up 5 bases and V 8 bases, and 7 bases lay outside the gene matches. CDR1 and CDR2 from the germline V gene are LNHDA and SQIVND (reference sequence). This CDR3 is CASSRGPGTEAFF. The CDR3 DNA is TGTGCCAGTTCCAGGGGGCCCGGGACTGAAGCTTTCTTT. Drawing the rest from reference TRBV19 and TRBJ1-1, the complete variable domain is DGGITQSPKYLFRKEGQNVTLSCEQNLNHDAMYWYRQDPGQGLRLIYYSQIVNDFQKGDIAEGYSVSREKKESFPLTVTSAQKNPTAFYLCASSRGPGTEAFFGQGTRLTVV.

The gene calls are TRBV7-8 and TRBJ2-7; 8 bases align to TRBD1. The J segment lost 2 bases and the V segment lost 3 bases, leaving 3 bases of the junction unmatched. This CDR3 region has 14 residues. Per germline, CDR1 SGHVS and CDR2 FQNEAQ. The CDR3 sequence is CASSFGTGTYEQYF. In DNA, the CDR3 is TGTGCCAGCAGCTTCGGGACAGGCACCTACGAGCAGTACTTC.

This chain uses TRBV7-9 with TRBJ2-3; D remains ambiguous. This CDR3 comprises 14 residues. Germline V gene data show CDR1 as SEHNR and CDR2 as FQNEAQ (reference sequence). Trimming took off 2 bases at V and 7 bases at J, with 13 bases between the two ends. CDR3 protein: CASSLKPAANTQYF. The CDR3 DNA reads as TGTGCCAGCAGCTTAAAGCCCGCGGCGAATACGCAGTATTTT.

J is TRBJ2-7 and V is TRBV24-1; maybe TRBD1 (6 bases). Germline assignment: CDR1 KGHDR and CDR2 SFDVKD. The V gene lost 3 bases and the J gene lost 3 bases, with 14 bases spanning the gap. The CDR3 extends over 15 amino acids. CDR3 in amino acids: CATSDGGLRGYEQYF. In nucleotides, the CDR3 is TGTGCCACCAGTGATGGGGGCCTACGGGGCTACGAGCAGTACTTC.